A single sample gave rise to the 2 T cell receptor beta chains below, sequenced in a study of shared clonotypes between healthy human individuals. Here immunoSEQ multiplex PCR was the method, and the copy in TCRdb shows in-frame clones only, minus some. The sample shows about 1 million clones, approximately 76% of them seen only once. Sequencing was performed on memory CD4+ T cells sorted from blood. As for subset: CD45RA-negative fraction. The receptors derive from a man aged 18 to 30 in good health.

The chain combines TRBV5-4 with TRBJ1-2; 9 bases are shared with TRBD1. V shed 4 bases, J shed 9 bases, and the junction held 7 bases outside the gene matches. Germline V gene lookup returns CDR1 SGHNT and CDR2 YYREEE (reference sequence). This CDR3 is built from 13 residues. DNA for the CDR3: TGTGCCAGCAGCCCTCGGACAGGGGAGAGCTACACCTTC. Translation: CASSPRTGESYTF.

This chain joins TRBV29-1 and TRBJ2-4; D is possibly TRBD2 (5 bases). Germline lookup yields CDR1 SQVTM and CDR2 ANQGSEA. The V and J ends lost 0 bases and 1 base respectively, with 13 bases between them. This CDR3 is 16 amino acids long. The CDR3 nucleotides read TGCAGCGTTGAAGATCGGGGAGCTGGGGCCAAAAACATTCAGTACTTC. Protein: CSVEDRGAGAKNIQYF.